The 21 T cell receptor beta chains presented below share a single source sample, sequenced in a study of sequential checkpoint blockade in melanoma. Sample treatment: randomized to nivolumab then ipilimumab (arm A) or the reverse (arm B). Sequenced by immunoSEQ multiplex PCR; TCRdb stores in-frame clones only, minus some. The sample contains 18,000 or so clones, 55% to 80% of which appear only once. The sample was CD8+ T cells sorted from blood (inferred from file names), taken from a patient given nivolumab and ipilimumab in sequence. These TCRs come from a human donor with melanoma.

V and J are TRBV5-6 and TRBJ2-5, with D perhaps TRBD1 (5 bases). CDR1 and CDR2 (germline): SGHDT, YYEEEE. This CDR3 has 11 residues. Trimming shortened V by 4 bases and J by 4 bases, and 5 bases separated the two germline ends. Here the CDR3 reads CASSDRETQYF. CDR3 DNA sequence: TGTGCCAGCAGCGACAGAGAGACCCAGTACTTC.

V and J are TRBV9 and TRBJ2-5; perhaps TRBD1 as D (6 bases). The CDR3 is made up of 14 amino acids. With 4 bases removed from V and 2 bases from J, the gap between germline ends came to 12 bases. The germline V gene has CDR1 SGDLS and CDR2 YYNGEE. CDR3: CASSPADSQETQYF. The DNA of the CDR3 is TGTGCCAGCAGCCCTGCGGACAGTCAAGAGACCCAGTACTTC.

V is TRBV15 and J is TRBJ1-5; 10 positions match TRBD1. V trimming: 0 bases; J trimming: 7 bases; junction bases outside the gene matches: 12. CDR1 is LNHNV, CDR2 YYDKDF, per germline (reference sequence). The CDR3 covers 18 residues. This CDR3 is CATSRDTKPGQGQQPQHF. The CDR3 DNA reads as TGTGCCACCAGCAGAGACACTAAACCGGGACAGGGGCAACAGCCCCAGCATTTT.

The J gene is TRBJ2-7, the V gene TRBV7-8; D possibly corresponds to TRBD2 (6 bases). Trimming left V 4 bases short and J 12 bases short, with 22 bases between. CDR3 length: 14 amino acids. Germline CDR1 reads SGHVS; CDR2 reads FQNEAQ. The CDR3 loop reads CASSSSGTQDSRYF. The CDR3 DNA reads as TGTGCCAGCAGCTCCTCCGGGACTCAGGACTCTCGGTACTTC.

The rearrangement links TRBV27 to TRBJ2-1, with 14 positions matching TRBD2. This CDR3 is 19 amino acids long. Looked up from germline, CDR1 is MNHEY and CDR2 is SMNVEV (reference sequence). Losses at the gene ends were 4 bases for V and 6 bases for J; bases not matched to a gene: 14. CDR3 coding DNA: TGTGCCAGCAGTTCCCGACTAGCGGGAGGGCTCTACCAAGGCAATGAGCAGTTCTTC. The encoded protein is CASSSRLAGGLYQGNEQFF.

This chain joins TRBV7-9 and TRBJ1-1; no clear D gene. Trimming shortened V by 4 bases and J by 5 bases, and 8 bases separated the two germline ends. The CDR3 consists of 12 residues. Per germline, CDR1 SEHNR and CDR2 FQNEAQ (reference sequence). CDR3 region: CASSSMTTEAFF. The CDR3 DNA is TGTGCCAGCAGCTCCATGACAACTGAAGCTTTCTTT.

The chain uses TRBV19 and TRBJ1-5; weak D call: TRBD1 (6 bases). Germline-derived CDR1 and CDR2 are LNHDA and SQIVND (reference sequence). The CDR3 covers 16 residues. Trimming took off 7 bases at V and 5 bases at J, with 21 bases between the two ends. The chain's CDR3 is CASNPGHFLVDQPQHF. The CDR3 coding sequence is TGTGCCAGTAACCCGGGACATTTTTTAGTGGATCAGCCCCAGCATTTT.

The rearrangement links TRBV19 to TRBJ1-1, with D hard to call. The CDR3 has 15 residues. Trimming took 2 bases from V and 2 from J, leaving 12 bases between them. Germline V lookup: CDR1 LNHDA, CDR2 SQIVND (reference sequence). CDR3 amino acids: CASSILRELNTEAFF. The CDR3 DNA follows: TGTGCCAGTAGTATATTGAGGGAACTCAACACTGAAGCTTTCTTT.

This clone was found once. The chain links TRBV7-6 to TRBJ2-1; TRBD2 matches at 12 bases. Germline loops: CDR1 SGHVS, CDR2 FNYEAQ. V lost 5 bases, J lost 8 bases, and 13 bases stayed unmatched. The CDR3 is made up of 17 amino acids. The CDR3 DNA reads TGTGCCAGCAGCCAAAGACTAGCGGGGGCCTCGGGGCATGAGCAGTTCTTC. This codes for CASSQRLAGASGHEQFF.

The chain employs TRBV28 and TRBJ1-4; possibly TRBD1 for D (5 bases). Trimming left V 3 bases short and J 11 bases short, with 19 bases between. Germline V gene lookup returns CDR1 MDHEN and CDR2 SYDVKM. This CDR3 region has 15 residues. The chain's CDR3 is CASSLIGEARIKLFF. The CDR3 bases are TGTGCCAGCAGTTTGATAGGGGAGGCCCGAATTAAACTGTTTTTT.

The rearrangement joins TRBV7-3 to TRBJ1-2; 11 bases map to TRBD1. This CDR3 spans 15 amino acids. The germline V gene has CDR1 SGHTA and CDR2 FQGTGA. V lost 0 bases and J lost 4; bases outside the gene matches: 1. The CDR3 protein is CASSLTGTGGYGYTF. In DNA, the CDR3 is TGTGCCAGCAGCTTAACAGGGACAGGGGGCTATGGCTACACCTTC.

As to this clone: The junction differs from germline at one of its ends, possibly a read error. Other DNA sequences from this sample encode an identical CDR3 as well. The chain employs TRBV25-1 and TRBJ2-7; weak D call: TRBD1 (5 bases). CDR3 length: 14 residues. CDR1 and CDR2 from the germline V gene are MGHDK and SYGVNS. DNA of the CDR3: TGTGCTAGCAGTGAATATCAGGGCTCCTACGAGCAGTACTTC. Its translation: CASSEYQGSYEQYF.

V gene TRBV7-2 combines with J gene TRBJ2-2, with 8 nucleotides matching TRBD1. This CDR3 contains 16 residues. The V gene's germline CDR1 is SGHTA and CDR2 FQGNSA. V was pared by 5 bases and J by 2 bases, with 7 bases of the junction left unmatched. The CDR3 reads CASSPRTGKNTGELFF. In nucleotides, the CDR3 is TGTGCCAGCAGCCCCCGGACAGGGAAAAACACCGGGGAGCTGTTTTTT.

CDR3 protein: CASSPTGGTPAYEQYF. CDR3 DNA: TGTGCCAGCAGCCCAACGGGGGGGACCCCCGCCTACGAGCAGTACTTC. The chain has TRBV7-9 and TRBJ2-7, with TRBD2 identical over 8 bases. V shed 5 bases and J 2 bases; nucleotides not matched to a gene: 11. This CDR3 has 16 amino acids. Germline V gene sequence: CDR1 SEHNR, CDR2 FQNEAQ (reference sequence).

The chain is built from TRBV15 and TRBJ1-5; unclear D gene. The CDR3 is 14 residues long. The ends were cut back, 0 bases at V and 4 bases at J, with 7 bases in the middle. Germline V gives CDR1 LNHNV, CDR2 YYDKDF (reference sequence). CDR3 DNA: TGTGCCACCAGCAGAGATGCGATAAATCAGCCCCAGCATTTT. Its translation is CATSRDAINQPQHF.

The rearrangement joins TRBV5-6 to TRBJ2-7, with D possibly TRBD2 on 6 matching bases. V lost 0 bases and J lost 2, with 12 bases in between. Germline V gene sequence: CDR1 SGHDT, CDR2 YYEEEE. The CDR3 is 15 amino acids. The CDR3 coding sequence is TGTGCCAGCAGCTTGGTGGAGGGTGCGGCCTACGAGCAGTACTTC. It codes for CASSLVEGAAYEQYF.

CDR3 amino acids: CASSELRDTYNSPLHF. CDR3 DNA sequence: TGTGCCAGCAGTGAATTGAGGGACACCTATAATTCACCCCTCCACTTT. This chain links TRBV6-1 with TRBJ1-6; TRBD1 might be the D (6 bases). The V gene lost 2 bases and the J gene lost 2 bases, with 10 bases spanning the gap. CDR1 MNHNS and CDR2 SASEGT come from the germline V gene. The CDR3 totals 16 residues.

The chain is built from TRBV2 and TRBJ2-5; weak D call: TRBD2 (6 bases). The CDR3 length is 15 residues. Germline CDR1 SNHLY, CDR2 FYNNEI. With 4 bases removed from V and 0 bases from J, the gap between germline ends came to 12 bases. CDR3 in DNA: TGTGCCAGCAGTGGGGACTTACTGAACCAAGAGACCCAGTACTTC. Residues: CASSGDLLNQETQYF.

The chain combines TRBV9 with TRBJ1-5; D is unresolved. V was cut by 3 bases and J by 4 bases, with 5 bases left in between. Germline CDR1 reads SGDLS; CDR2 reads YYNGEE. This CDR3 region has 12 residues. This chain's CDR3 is CASSAGNQPQHF. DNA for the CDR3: TGTGCCAGCAGCGCAGGTAATCAGCCCCAGCATTTT.

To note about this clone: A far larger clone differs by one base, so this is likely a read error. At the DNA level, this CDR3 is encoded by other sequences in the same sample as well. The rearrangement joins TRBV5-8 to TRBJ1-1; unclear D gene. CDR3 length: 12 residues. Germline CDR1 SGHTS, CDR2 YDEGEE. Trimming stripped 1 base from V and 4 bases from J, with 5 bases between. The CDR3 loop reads CASSLRGTEAFF. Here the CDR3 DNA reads TGTGCCAGCAGCTTGCGGGGCACTGAAGCTTTCTTT.

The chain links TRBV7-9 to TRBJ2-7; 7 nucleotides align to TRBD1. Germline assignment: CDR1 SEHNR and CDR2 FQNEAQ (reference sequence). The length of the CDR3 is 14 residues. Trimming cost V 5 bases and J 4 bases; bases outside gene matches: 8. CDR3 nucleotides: TGTGCCAGCAGCGGACAGGCTAGCATTTACGAGCAGTACTTC. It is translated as CASSGQASIYEQYF.